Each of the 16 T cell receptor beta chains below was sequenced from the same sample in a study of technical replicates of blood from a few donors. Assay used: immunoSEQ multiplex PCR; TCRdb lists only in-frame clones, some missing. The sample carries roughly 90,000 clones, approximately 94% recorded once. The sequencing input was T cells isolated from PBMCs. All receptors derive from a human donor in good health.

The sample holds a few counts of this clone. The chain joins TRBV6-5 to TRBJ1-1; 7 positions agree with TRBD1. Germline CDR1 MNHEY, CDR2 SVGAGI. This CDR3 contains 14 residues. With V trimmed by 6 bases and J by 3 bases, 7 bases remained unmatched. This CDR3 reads CASRPTGVYTEAFF. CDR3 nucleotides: TGTGCCAGCAGACCTACAGGGGTTTACACTGAAGCTTTCTTT.

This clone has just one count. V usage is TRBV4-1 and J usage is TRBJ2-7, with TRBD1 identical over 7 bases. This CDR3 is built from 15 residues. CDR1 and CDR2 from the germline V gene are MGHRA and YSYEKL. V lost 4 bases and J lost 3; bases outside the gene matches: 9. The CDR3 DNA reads TGCGCCAGCAGCCCACAGGAAGCAGGGGGCTACGAGCAGTACTTC. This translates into CASSPQEAGGYEQYF.

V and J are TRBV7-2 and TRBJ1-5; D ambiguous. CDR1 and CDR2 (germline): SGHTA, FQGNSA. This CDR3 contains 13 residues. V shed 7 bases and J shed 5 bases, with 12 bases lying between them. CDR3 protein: CASTLRVDQPQHF. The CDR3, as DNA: TGTGCCAGCACCCTACGGGTCGATCAGCCCCAGCATTTT.

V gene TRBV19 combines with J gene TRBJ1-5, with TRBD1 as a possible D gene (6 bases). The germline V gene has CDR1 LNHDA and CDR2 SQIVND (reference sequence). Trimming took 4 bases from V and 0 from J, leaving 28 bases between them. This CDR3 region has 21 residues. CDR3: CASSKRIVGQIRAYSNQPQHF. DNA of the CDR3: TGTGCCAGTAGTAAACGAATCGTCGGACAGATCCGTGCATATAGCAATCAGCCCCAGCATTTT.

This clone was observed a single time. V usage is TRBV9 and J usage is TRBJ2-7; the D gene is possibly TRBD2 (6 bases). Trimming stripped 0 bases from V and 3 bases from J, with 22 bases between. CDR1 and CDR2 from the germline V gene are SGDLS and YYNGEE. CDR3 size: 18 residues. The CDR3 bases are TGTGCCAGCAGCGTAGGCGAGGGCGGCGGGTGGAGGGGCTACGAGCAGTACTTC. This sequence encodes CASSVGEGGGWRGYEQYF.

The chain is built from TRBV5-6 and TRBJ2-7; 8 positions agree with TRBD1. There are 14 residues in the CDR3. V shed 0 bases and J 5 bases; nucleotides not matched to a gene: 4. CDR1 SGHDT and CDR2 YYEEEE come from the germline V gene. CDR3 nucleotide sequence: TGTGCCAGCAGCTTGGACAGGGGGTATAACGAGCAGTACTTC. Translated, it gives CASSLDRGYNEQYF.

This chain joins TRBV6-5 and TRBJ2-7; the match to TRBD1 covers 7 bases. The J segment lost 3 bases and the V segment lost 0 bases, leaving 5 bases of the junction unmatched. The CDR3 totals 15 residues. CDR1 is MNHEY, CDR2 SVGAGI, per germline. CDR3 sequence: CASSYSSPGGYEQYF. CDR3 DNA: TGTGCCAGCAGTTACTCGTCGCCAGGGGGCTACGAGCAGTACTTC.

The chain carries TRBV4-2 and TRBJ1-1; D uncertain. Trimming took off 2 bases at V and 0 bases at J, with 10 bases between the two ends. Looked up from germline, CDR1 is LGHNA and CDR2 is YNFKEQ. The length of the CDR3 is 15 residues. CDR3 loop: CASSQFGDLNTEAFF. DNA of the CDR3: TGTGCCAGCAGCCAATTCGGGGATTTGAACACTGAAGCTTTCTTT.

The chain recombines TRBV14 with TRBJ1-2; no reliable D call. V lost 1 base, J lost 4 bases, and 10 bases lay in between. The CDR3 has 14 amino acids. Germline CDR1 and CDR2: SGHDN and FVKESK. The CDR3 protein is CASSQVSSGYGYTF. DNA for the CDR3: TGTGCCAGCAGCCAAGTCTCCAGTGGCTATGGCTACACCTTC. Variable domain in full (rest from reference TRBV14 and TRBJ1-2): EAGVTQFPSHSVIEKGQTVTLRCDPISGHDNLYWYRRVMGKEIKFLLHFVKESKQDESGMPNNRFLAERTGGTYSTLKVQPAELEDSGVYFCASSQVSSGYGYTFGSGTRLTVV.

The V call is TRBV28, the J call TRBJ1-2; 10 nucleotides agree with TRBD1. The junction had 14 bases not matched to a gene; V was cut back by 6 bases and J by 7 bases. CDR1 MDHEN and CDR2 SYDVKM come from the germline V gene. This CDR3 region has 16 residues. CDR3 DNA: TGTGCCAGCAGGATGGGGACGACAGGGGGCCGTGGTGGCTACACCTTC. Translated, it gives CASRMGTTGGRGGYTF.

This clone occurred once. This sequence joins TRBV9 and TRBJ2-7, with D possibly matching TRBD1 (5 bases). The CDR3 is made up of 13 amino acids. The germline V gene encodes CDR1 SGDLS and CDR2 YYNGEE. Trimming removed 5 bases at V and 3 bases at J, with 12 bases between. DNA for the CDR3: TGTGCCAGCAGTCTGGGGCTAGACTACGAGCAGTACTTC. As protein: CASSLGLDYEQYF.

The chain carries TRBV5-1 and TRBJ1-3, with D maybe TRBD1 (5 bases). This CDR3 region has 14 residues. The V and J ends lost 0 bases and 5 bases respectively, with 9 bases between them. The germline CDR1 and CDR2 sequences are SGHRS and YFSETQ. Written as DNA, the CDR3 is TGCGCCAGCAGCTTGGCCACAGGACGAAACACCATATATTTT. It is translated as CASSLATGRNTIYF.

The CDR3 nucleotides are TGTGCCAGCAGCGTCCTAGCTTACACAGATACGCAGTATTTT. Protein: CASSVLAYTDTQYF. This chain connects TRBV14 to TRBJ2-3; D is perhaps TRBD2 (5 bases). The V end was cut by 5 bases, the J end by 2 bases, with 11 bases between. This CDR3 spans 14 amino acids. CDR1 and CDR2 from the germline V gene are SGHDN and FVKESK.

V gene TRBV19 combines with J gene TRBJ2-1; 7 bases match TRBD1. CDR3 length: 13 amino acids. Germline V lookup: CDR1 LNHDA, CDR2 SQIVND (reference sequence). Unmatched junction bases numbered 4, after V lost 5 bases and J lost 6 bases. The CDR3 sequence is CASSHHRGNEQFF. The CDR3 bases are TGTGCCAGTAGTCACCACAGGGGCAATGAGCAGTTCTTC. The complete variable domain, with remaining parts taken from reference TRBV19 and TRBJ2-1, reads DGGITQSPKYLFRKEGQNVTLSCEQNLNHDAMYWYRQDPGQGLRLIYYSQIVNDFQKGDIAEGYSVSREKKESFPLTVTSAQKNPTAFYLCASSHHRGNEQFFGPGTRLTVL.

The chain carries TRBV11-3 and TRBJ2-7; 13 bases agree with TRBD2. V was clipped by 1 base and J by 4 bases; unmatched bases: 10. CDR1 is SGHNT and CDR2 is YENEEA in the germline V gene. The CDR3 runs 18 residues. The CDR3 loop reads CASSLGATSGGSRYEQYF. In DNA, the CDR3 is TGTGCCAGCAGCTTAGGAGCGACTAGCGGGGGGAGTCGGTACGAGCAGTACTTC.

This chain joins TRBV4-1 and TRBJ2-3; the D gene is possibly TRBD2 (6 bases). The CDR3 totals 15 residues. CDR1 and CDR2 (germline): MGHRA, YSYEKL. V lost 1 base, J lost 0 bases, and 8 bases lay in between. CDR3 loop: CASSQVEGSTDTQYF. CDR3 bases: TGCGCCAGCAGCCAAGTGGAGGGGAGCACAGATACGCAGTATTTT.